This T cell receptor (beta chain) stems from a study of identical twins. Study findings and constraints: It was cross-sectional statistical analysis, not following the same donors, that the conclusions relied on. Fewer insertions characterized abundant cord blood beta clonotypes, whereas memory repertoires showed none. Those out-of-frame alpha sequences shared by twins showed an excess of low generation probability.

A word on this clonotype: No antigen is known for it.

A universal primer site came from template switching; cDNA carried unique molecular identifiers. TCRdb processed the 5' RACE reads anew with MiXCR; each CDR3 protein has one entry. The data show around 480,000 distinct CDR3 sequences, 14% seen once. This CDR3 has 15 residues. The germline CDR1 and CDR2 sequences are SGHTA and FQGTGA. V dropped 5 bases and J dropped 0 bases, with 11 bases sitting between them. These data also featured in a second study, about yellow fever vaccine responses in identical twins.

This clonotype was obtained from a woman aged 18-30 years in good health. V gene TRBV7-3 combines with J gene TRBJ2-1; D is undetermined. Specimen: CD4+ T cells sorted from blood. Written as DNA, the CDR3 is TGTGCCAGCAGCCCTACCCGACTCTCCTACAATGAGCAGTTCTTC. Encoded protein: CASSPTRLSYNEQFF.